This T cell receptor beta chain was identified during a study of T cell responses to AZD1222 COVID-19 vaccine. Assay used: immunoSEQ multiplex PCR; TCRdb lists only in-frame clones, some missing. The sample yields around 200,000 clones, around 90% seen once. Germline V lookup: CDR1 KGHSH, CDR2 LQKENI. V gave up 2 bases and J gave up 3 bases; unmatched junction bases: 4. CDR3 length: 15 residues. The sample in question was peripheral blood, obtained on day 0 of AZD1222 vaccination. The clonotype comes from an adult in good health. The V call is TRBV18, the J call TRBJ2-1, with 7 bases that match TRBD1. CDR3 sequence: CASSPSRDSYNEQFF. CDR3 sequence (DNA): TGTGCCAGCTCACCAAGCCGGGACAGCTACAATGAGCAGTTCTTC.